The T cell receptor (beta chain) under discussion was sequenced for a study of T cells in Graves' hyperthyroidism and ophthalmopathy. The investigators amplified TCR beta CDR3 regions from RNA transcripts. First-round RT-PCR targeting the TCR CDR3 was performed with the HTBI primer set. A single record per CDR3 protein comes from TCRdb applying MiXCR to the multiplex PCR reads. The repertoire holds hundreds of thousands of distinct CDR3 sequences, with approximately 14% as singletons. Study results and caveats: Onset of ophthalmopathy came a median roughly 6.4 months after the model predicted it. In the analysis, a 13 V-J model separated ophthalmopathy from stable hyperthyroidism.

This clonotype was detected only a few times. What it recognizes is unknown. With 6 bases removed from V and 3 bases from J, the gap between germline ends came to 15 bases. Germline V gene data show CDR1 as SNHLY and CDR2 as FYNNEI. This CDR3 region has 14 residues. J is TRBJ2-7 and V is TRBV2, with D possibly TRBD1 on 5 matching bases. This receptor was taken from a woman between 18 and 29 years old with Graves' hyperthyroidism. Sequencing input: blood. CDR3 coding DNA: TGTGCCAGCAGGGGCCCAGGGTATAACTACGAGCAGTACTTC. As protein: CASRGPGYNYEQYF.